This T cell receptor (beta chain) was documented in a study of T-cell reconstitution after alpha-beta-depleted transplantation in children. Molecular barcoding with unique molecular identifiers was used for the TCRbeta library. TCRdb fed the PCR reads into MiXCR, producing one record per CDR3 protein. The sample lists 350,000 to 400,000 distinct CDR3 sequences, about an eighth seen once, with over 3.5% in the top ten. This clonotype was observed a few times. This material consisted of PBMCs, taken from the stem cell graft. This receptor was taken from a human donor who donated a stem cell graft to a child with Fanconi anemia.

CDR3 nucleotides: TGCAGTGCTGTTAAACAGGGGGCTCGTGTTCAGCCCCAGCATTTT. Protein sequence: CSAVKQGARVQPQHF. The chain employs TRBV20-1 and TRBJ1-5, with TRBD1 identical over 9 bases. The V gene's germline CDR1 is DFQATT and CDR2 SNEGSKA (reference sequence). The CDR3 loop spans 15 amino acids. Losses at the gene ends were 5 bases for V and 6 bases for J; bases not matched to a gene: 11.